Below, 2 T cell receptor beta chains from the same sample are listed, as sequenced in a study of T-cell memory formation after mild COVID-19. One entry per CDR3 protein results from TCRdb running MiXCR on the 5' RACE reads. The sample has more than 400,000 distinct CDR3 sequences, 18% seen once. Sequenced material: PBMCs or a T cell subset sorted from them (not recorded which). These receptors originate from an adult woman who had mild COVID-19 (a few samples of this study predate the infection). Cell type and time point are not known.

This clonotype was observed a handful of times. The V call is TRBV14, the J call TRBJ1-5; D gene ambiguous. This CDR3 has 15 amino acids. Germline V CDR1 and CDR2: SGHDN, FVKESK. The germline V and J ends were trimmed by 6 bases and 2 bases, with 14 bases remaining between them. In nucleotides, the CDR3 is TGTGCCAGCAGAAGGAGGAAGGCGGGCAATCAGCCCCAGCATTTT. It yields the protein CASRRRKAGNQPQHF.

The CDR3: CASSESTGPDQPQHF. In DNA, the CDR3 is TGTGCCAGCAGTGAATCGACAGGCCCAGATCAGCCCCAGCATTTT. This rearrangement joins TRBV2 to TRBJ1-5, with a tentative D call TRBD1 (6 bases). The ends were cut back, 2 bases at V and 5 bases at J, with 13 bases in the middle. Germline CDR1 and CDR2: SNHLY and FYNNEI. The CDR3 is 15 amino acids.